This T cell receptor (beta chain) appears in the sequencing data of a study of cytomegalovirus exposure and HLA in healthy donors. Whole-study results and caveats: Certain sequence variants were highly shared and formed a cluster, and this cluster was likely a sequencing artifact. It was assumed in the presence/absence analyses that sequencing depth was roughly uniform across donors. An analysis done earlier found most TCR beta V segments productive about 87% or about 30% of the time.

Researchers ran the PCR with 60 Vbeta and 13 Jbeta primers. The protocol was immunoSEQ multiplex PCR, while the TCRdb copy is restricted to in-frame clones and leaves out a portion. The sample contains more than 75,000 clones, 85% to 90% of which appear only once. The CDR3 is made up of 17 amino acids. Germline V gives CDR1 SQVTM, CDR2 ANQGSEA. J lost 2 bases, V lost 5 bases, and 12 bases had no gene match. About this clone: What it binds is not known.

The chain employs TRBV29-1 and TRBJ2-6, with 7 positions matching TRBD1. The sample taken for sequencing was PBMCs. This clonotype was obtained from a man aged 18 to 30 in good health and CMV-seronegative. The CDR3 here is CSVLKGTGAAGANVLTF. DNA for the CDR3: TGCAGCGTTCTCAAGGGTACAGGGGCCGCTGGGGCCAACGTCCTGACTTTC.